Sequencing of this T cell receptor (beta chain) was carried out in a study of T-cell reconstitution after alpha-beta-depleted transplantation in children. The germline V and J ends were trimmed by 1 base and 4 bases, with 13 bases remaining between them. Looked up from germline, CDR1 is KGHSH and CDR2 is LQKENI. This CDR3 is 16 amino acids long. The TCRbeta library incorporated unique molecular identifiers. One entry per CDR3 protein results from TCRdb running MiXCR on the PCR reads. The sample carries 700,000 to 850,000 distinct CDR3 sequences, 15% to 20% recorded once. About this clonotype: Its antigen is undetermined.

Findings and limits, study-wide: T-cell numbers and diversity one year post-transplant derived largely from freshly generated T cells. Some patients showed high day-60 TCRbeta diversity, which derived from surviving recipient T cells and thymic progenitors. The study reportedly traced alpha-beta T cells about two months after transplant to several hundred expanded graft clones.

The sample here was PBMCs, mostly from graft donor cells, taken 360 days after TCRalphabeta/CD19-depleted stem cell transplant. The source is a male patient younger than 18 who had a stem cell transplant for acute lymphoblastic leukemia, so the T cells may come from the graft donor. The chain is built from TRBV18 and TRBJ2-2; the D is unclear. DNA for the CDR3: TGTGCCAGCTCACCACTGGAAAGGGTTGGCACCGGGGAGCTGTTTTTT. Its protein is CASSPLERVGTGELFF.